This T cell receptor (beta chain) was captured in a study of PD-1 blockade in classical Hodgkin lymphoma. In germline, CDR1 is SGHAT, CDR2 FQNNGV. The trim removed 6 bases at V and 1 base at J, leaving 6 bases unmatched. This CDR3 region has 15 residues. Every one of the patients relapsed after autologous stem cell transplantation (brentuximab vedotin exposure was variable). Sequencing used immunoSEQ multiplex PCR; TCRdb keeps in-frame clones, though not all of them. This table holds approximately 51,000 clones, 73% found once. This clone has just a few counts. The source is a human donor with classical Hodgkin lymphoma. Sequencing was performed on peripheral blood mononuclear cells (PBMCs), taken before the second cycle of nivolumab. The chain recombines TRBV11-2 with TRBJ1-3; 7 nucleotides align to TRBD1. CDR3 nucleotides: TGTGCCAGCAGACGGACAGGCGGGTCTGGAAACACCATATATTTT. It is translated as CASRRTGGSGNTIYF. Supplemented by reference TRBV11-2 and TRBJ1-3, the full variable domain reads EAGVAQSPRYKIIEKRQSVAFWCNPISGHATLYWYQQILGQGPKLLIQFQNNGVVDDSQLPKDRFSAERLKGVDSTLKIQPAKLEDSAVYLCASRRTGGSGNTIYFGEGSWLTVV.